Given below is one T cell receptor (beta chain) in context. Its antigen is not known. Germline values: CDR1 SGHTA, CDR2 FQGNSA. There are 14 residues in the CDR3. The V gene lost 1 base and the J gene lost 3 bases, with 10 bases spanning the gap. Method: immunoSEQ multiplex PCR; TCRdb's copy keeps in-frame clones and lacks some. The sample has roughly 70,000 clones, roughly 80% seen once; the top ten hold about 7%. This sample stems from a study of OX40 agonist ivuxolimab in advanced cancers. Study observations and caveats: Clonal expansion by week 6 occurred in CD4+ and CD8+ blood T cells (at 0.1 to 3.0 mg/kg).

Material: CD4+ or CD8+ T cells sorted from blood, obtained in a trial of the OX40 agonist ivuxolimab. The rearrangement uses TRBV7-2 and TRBJ2-7; D is unresolved. This clonotype was sampled from an adult with an advanced solid tumor such as melanoma, head and neck, liver or kidney cancer. In nucleotides, the CDR3 is TGTGCCAGCAGCTTAGGGGCGGCGAACTACGAGCAGTACTTC. This gives the protein CASSLGAANYEQYF. Supplemented by reference TRBV7-2 and TRBJ2-7, the full variable domain reads GAGVSQSPSNKVTEKGKDVELRCDPISGHTALYWYRQSLGQGLEFLIYFQGNSAPDKSGLPSDRFSAERTGGSVSTLTIQRTQQEDSAVYLCASSLGAANYEQYFGPGTRLTVT.